This paragraph covers one TCR beta chain sequence. What it recognizes is unknown. Genomic DNA (from each subset) was split evenly across several immunoSEQ plates. Replicate sorted-subset PCRs were loaded with roughly 190 ng DNA, 25,000 to 30,000 T cell genomes. Sequencing was performed with immunoSEQ multiplex PCR; in TCRdb, only in-frame clones are kept and a portion is missing. The sample includes approximately 2,300,000 clones, less than 95% of them seen just once. Germline CDR1 reads SNHLY; CDR2 reads FYNNEI. The germline V and J ends were trimmed by 5 bases and 8 bases, with 9 bases remaining between them. The CDR3 covers 12 residues. The sample originates from a study of shared clonotypes between healthy human individuals. Looking at the study overall: CD4 naive cells filled three plates per donor, CD4 memory three, CD8 naive two and CD8 memory one. Findings and caveats of the study: Among donors, clonotype sharing was expected to be affected by sequencing depth.

The chain joins TRBV2 to TRBJ2-2; D remains ambiguous. Specimen: naive CD4+ T cells from PBMCs. Subset meaning: CD45RA+ positively selected. The receptor comes from a young man in good health. Some clones in this sample may be carry-over from other donors' samples. This CDR3 reads CASSLDGGELFF. The CDR3 DNA reads TGTGCCAGCAGTCTCGACGGTGGGGAGCTGTTTTTT.